The 20 T cell receptor beta chains listed next were all sequenced from one sample in a study of blood T cells in healthy people across ages. A second PCR of about 6 to 12 cycles used a sample-barcoded 5' primer and a J-beta primer mix. Using its own MiXCR run on the 5' RACE reads, TCRdb lists one record per CDR3 protein. Of hundreds of thousands of distinct CDR3 sequences detected, 56% appear once; the ten largest clones hold about 26%. What was sequenced was blood. The receptors come from a man in his forties in good health.

As regards this clonotype: A much larger clone lies a single base off, so this may be a read error. The chain recombines TRBV20-1 with TRBJ2-1, with 12 positions matching TRBD2. Germline lookup yields CDR1 DFQATT and CDR2 SNEGSKA (reference sequence). With 2 bases clipped from V and 0 bases from J, the junction kept 14 bases outside the gene matches. The CDR3 is 20 residues long. CDR3 sequence: CSARLLRLAGVSSSYNEQFF. CDR3 DNA: TGCAGTGCTAGACTTCTACGACTAGCGGGGGTCTCTAGCTCCTACAATGAGCAGTTCTTC.

The chain links TRBV4-2 to TRBJ2-5, with 9 bases matching TRBD2. Germline V CDR1 and CDR2: LGHNA, YNFKEQ. Germline trimming cut 4 bases from V and 11 bases from J; bases unmatched to any gene: 20. This CDR3 contains 17 residues. DNA of the CDR3: TGTGCCAGCAGCCGTAGACGAGCGGGGGGATCCTACAATGAGCAGTACTTC. Amino acids: CASSRRRAGGSYNEQYF.

The DNA of the CDR3 is TGCAGTGCTAGAGACCCGGGGCGGGGGGGAAGTCCCAATGAGCAGTTCTTC. It encodes CSARDPGRGGSPNEQFF. V usage is TRBV20-1 and J usage is TRBJ2-1; 9 bases are shared with TRBD2. With V trimmed by 0 bases and J by 6 bases, 12 bases remained unmatched. Germline CDR1 DFQATT, CDR2 SNEGSKA (reference sequence). The CDR3 is 17 amino acids.

CDR3 amino acids: CASYPGTANTGELFF. In DNA form, the CDR3 reads TGTGCCAGCTACCCCGGGACAGCGAACACCGGGGAGCTGTTTTTT. This chain links TRBV5-4 with TRBJ2-2, with TRBD1 matching over 7 bases. J lost 0 bases, V lost 7 bases, and 6 bases had no gene match. CDR3 length equals 15 residues. Per germline, CDR1 SGHNT and CDR2 YYREEE (reference sequence). Based on the CDR3 plus reference TRBV5-4 and TRBJ2-2, the full variable domain is ETGVTQSPTHLIKTRGQQVTLRCSSQSGHNTVSWYQQALGQGPQFIFQYYREEENGRGNFPPRFSGLQFPNYSSELNVNALELDDSALYLCASYPGTANTGELFFGEGSRLTVL.

This chain links TRBV28 with TRBJ2-5; perhaps D is TRBD1 or TRBD2 (5 bases each). The CDR3 length is 15 residues. In germline, CDR1 is MDHEN, CDR2 SYDVKM. V was cut by 8 bases and J by 2 bases, with 18 bases left in between. The CDR3 bases are TGTGCCAGCGTTCTGGGACGGAGTACTCAAGAGACCCAGTACTTC. This encodes CASVLGRSTQETQYF. Complete variable domain (other parts from reference TRBV28 and TRBJ2-5): DVKVTQSSRYLVKRTGEKVFLECVQDMDHENMFWYRQDPGLGLRLIYFSYDVKMKEKGDIPEGYSVSREKKERFSLILESASTNQTSMYLCASVLGRSTQETQYFGPGTRLLVL.

This rearrangement joins TRBV29-1 to TRBJ2-3, with 15 bases aligning to TRBD2. Germline V lookup: CDR1 SQVTM, CDR2 ANQGSEA. The trim removed 0 bases at V and 5 bases at J, leaving 12 bases unmatched. CDR3 length: 19 residues. As DNA, the CDR3 is TGCAGCGTTGAAGATCGTGGGACTAGCGGGGGGTCTTATGGAGATACGCAGTATTTT. Translating it yields CSVEDRGTSGGSYGDTQYF.

The chain has TRBV15 and TRBJ2-2; tentatively, D is TRBD2 (5 bases). The germline V gene encodes CDR1 LNHNV and CDR2 YYDKDF (reference sequence). CDR3 length: 12 residues. V dropped 8 bases and J dropped 2 bases, with 6 bases sitting between them. In DNA form, the CDR3 reads TGTGCCACCGGGAGAAACACCGGGGAGCTGTTTTTT. Translating it yields CATGRNTGELFF. The whole variable domain, remainder taken from reference TRBV15 and TRBJ2-2, is DAMVIQNPRYQVTQFGKPVTLSCSQTLNHNVMYWYQQKSSQAPKLLFHYYDKDFNNEADTPDNFQSRRPNTSFCFLDIRSPGLGDTAMYLCATGRNTGELFFGEGSRLTVL.

The chain joins TRBV18 to TRBJ1-4; tentative D call: TRBD1 (6 bases). V was pared by 3 bases and J by 0 bases, with 11 bases between. The CDR3 covers 16 residues. Germline V lookup: CDR1 KGHSH, CDR2 LQKENI. The CDR3 loop is CASSPETGATNEKLFF. In DNA, the CDR3 is TGTGCCAGCTCACCGGAGACAGGTGCAACTAATGAAAAACTGTTTTTT.

The V and J genes are TRBV6-4 and TRBJ1-2; the D is unclear. The CDR3 extends over 15 amino acids. Germline lookup yields CDR1 MRHNA and CDR2 SNTAGT. Trimming removed 2 bases at V and 5 bases at J, with 15 bases between. The CDR3 is CASSDETSPGYGYTF. The CDR3 region has the DNA TGTGCCAGCAGTGACGAGACATCCCCTGGATATGGCTACACCTTC.

The V gene is TRBV10-3, the J gene TRBJ1-4; D uncertain. With 3 bases removed from V and 11 bases from J, the gap between germline ends came to 10 bases. The CDR3 totals 12 residues. The V gene's germline CDR1 is ENHRY and CDR2 SYGVKD. CDR3 loop: CAISDSMEKLFF. The CDR3, as DNA: TGTGCCATCAGTGATTCGATGGAGAAACTGTTTTTT.

The rearrangement joins TRBV5-1 to TRBJ2-3; TRBD1 agrees at 8 bases. After removal of 6 bases from V and 2 bases from J, the junction contained 5 bases not matched to a gene. The germline gives CDR1 SGHRS, CDR2 YFSETQ. The CDR3 runs to 14 residues. The CDR3 bases are TGCGCCAGCATACAGGGGGAAATCACAGATACGCAGTATTTT. It yields the protein CASIQGEITDTQYF.

The chain links TRBV9 to TRBJ1-3, with a weak D call TRBD1 (6 bases). V was trimmed by 4 bases and J by 0 bases, leaving 17 bases between them. The CDR3 is 17 residues long. The germline gives CDR1 SGDLS, CDR2 YYNGEE. CDR3 in amino acids: CASSPRQDPISGNTIYF. The DNA of the CDR3 is TGTGCCAGCAGCCCACGACAGGACCCTATCTCTGGAAACACCATATATTTT.

This clonotype was recorded only once. The rearrangement links TRBV28 to TRBJ2-3; no reliable D call. The V gene lost 7 bases and the J gene lost 4 bases, with 9 bases spanning the gap. From germline, CDR1 is MDHEN and CDR2 SYDVKM. The CDR3 covers 12 residues. The CDR3 spells CASTVSPDTQYF. CDR3 nucleotides: TGTGCCAGCACCGTATCCCCAGATACGCAGTATTTT.

The chain has TRBV9 and TRBJ2-3, with TRBD2 matching 11 bases. Germline CDR1 SGDLS, CDR2 YYNGEE. The CDR3 contains 15 residues. Germline trimming cut 3 bases from V and 2 bases from J; bases unmatched to any gene: 2. The CDR3 region has the DNA TGTGCCAGCAGCGGTAGCGGGAGGGTCACAGATACGCAGTATTTT. Protein: CASSGSGRVTDTQYF.

The J gene is TRBJ1-6, the V gene TRBV27; D unclear. The CDR3 contains 14 residues. In germline, CDR1 is MNHEY, CDR2 SMNVEV (reference sequence). V dropped 3 bases and J dropped 9 bases, with 12 bases sitting between them. CDR3 amino acids: CASSLSFGGSPLHF. The CDR3 coding sequence is TGTGCCAGCAGTTTGAGCTTCGGCGGTTCACCCCTCCACTTT.

The chain recombines TRBV5-5 with TRBJ1-1; unclear D gene. Germline V gene sequence: CDR1 SGHKS, CDR2 YYEKEE (reference sequence). Trimming removed 4 bases at V and 4 bases at J, with 14 bases between. The CDR3 length is 14 residues. The CDR3 is CASSPTTWSTEAFF. CDR3 nucleotides: TGTGCCAGCAGCCCCACTACCTGGTCCACTGAAGCTTTCTTT.

This rearrangement joins TRBV20-1 to TRBJ2-7; D may be TRBD1 or TRBD2 (6 bases each). The CDR3 covers 12 residues. CDR1 and CDR2 from the germline V gene are DFQATT and SNEGSKA (reference sequence). Trimming took off 5 bases at V and 5 bases at J, with 13 bases between the two ends. The CDR3 bases are TGCAGTGCTCGCAGGGGAGGAAACGAGCAGTACTTC. It codes for CSARRGGNEQYF.

The V call is TRBV6-2 or TRBV6-3, the J call TRBJ2-7; D might be TRBD1 or TRBD2, each matching 5 bases. The germline V gene encodes CDR1 MNHEY and CDR2 SVGEGT. The germline V and J ends were trimmed by 6 bases and 3 bases, with 15 bases remaining between them. The CDR3 has 14 amino acids. Here the CDR3 DNA reads TGTGCCAGCAGCTACACAGGCGAGGGCTACGAGCAGTACTTC. Its translation: CASSYTGEGYEQYF.

The chain links TRBV20-1 to TRBJ1-2; 7 bases fit TRBD1. The CDR3 consists of 12 residues. The ends lost 5 bases at V and 3 bases at J; junction bases unmatched: 3. Germline-derived CDR1 and CDR2 are DFQATT and SNEGSKA (reference sequence). This chain's CDR3 is CSAFDRDYGYTF. The CDR3, as DNA: TGCAGTGCTTTTGACAGGGACTATGGCTACACCTTC.

The chain employs TRBV6-2 or TRBV6-3 and TRBJ2-7; D ambiguous. Germline V gives CDR1 MNHEY, CDR2 SVGEGT. The germline V and J ends were trimmed by 2 bases and 0 bases, with 11 bases remaining between them. CDR3 length equals 15 residues. In DNA, the CDR3 is TGTGCCAGCAGTTACGACTCTACAGCCTCCTACGAGCAGTACTTC. Amino acids: CASSYDSTASYEQYF.